These 21 T cell receptor beta chains came from one sample sequenced in a study of blood T cell repertoires in COVID-19. Libraries were prepared by immunoSEQ multiplex PCR; TCRdb keeps only in-frame clonotypes and omits some of them. The sample contains about 120,000 clones, roughly 76% of which appear only once. Specimen: peripheral blood. These receptors came from a human donor in a cohort sampled during active COVID-19.

V and J are TRBV27 and TRBJ2-3; 11 bases map to TRBD2. This CDR3 is built from 19 residues. CDR1 and CDR2 from the germline V gene are MNHEY and SMNVEV (reference sequence). The V and J ends lost 7 bases and 3 bases, in that order; junction bases with no gene match: 18. CDR3 sequence: CASTIRKLAGAPRTDTQYF. In DNA, the CDR3 is TGTGCCAGCACAATTCGGAAACTAGCGGGAGCTCCCCGGACAGATACGCAGTATTTT.

The chain recombines TRBV19 with TRBJ2-7; D unclear. V was trimmed by 3 bases and J by 1 base, leaving 13 bases between them. CDR1 and CDR2 (germline): LNHDA, SQIVND (reference sequence). The CDR3 length is 15 residues. CDR3 sequence: CASSIDLRVSYEQYF. The CDR3 DNA reads as TGTGCCAGTAGTATTGATCTACGGGTATCCTACGAGCAGTACTTC.

This chain uses TRBV4-1 with TRBJ2-1, with 11 bases that match TRBD2. V shed 4 bases and J 0 bases; nucleotides not matched to a gene: 17. The CDR3 runs to 21 residues. Germline-derived CDR1 and CDR2 are MGHRA and YSYEKL. The DNA of the CDR3 is TGCGCCAGCAGCCGATCTAACCGGGCTAGCGGGGGGCGAGTCTCCTACAATGAGCAGTTCTTC. It encodes CASSRSNRASGGRVSYNEQFF.

This chain links TRBV19 with TRBJ1-3; tentative D call: TRBD1 (5 bases). This CDR3 contains 18 residues. The germline V gene encodes CDR1 LNHDA and CDR2 SQIVND (reference sequence). The V and J ends lost 6 bases and 0 bases respectively, with 21 bases between them. This chain's CDR3 is CASRPRGTQVSSGNTIYF. In DNA, the CDR3 is TGTGCCAGTAGACCCCGGGGGACTCAAGTTAGCTCTGGAAACACCATATATTTT.

This clone was detected a few times. The chain employs TRBV11-3 and TRBJ2-1; the match to TRBD1 covers 9 bases. The J segment lost 8 bases and the V segment lost 5 bases, leaving 13 bases of the junction unmatched. Germline V gives CDR1 SGHNT, CDR2 YENEEA. The CDR3 spans 16 residues. The CDR3 DNA sequence: TGTGCCAGCAGCCAGCCTCCGGGACAGGGTTTCCATGAGCAGTTCTTC. It yields the protein CASSQPPGQGFHEQFF.

The gene calls are TRBV2 and TRBJ2-1; D gene ambiguous. The CDR3 is 11 residues long. The V end lost 2 bases, the J end lost 10 bases, and 6 bases lay between the germline ends. Germline V CDR1 and CDR2: SNHLY, FYNNEI. CDR3 DNA: TGTGCCAGCAGTGAACCTATCGAGCAGTTCTTC. Translated: CASSEPIEQFF.

V gene TRBV10-3 combines with J gene TRBJ1-1; 7 positions agree with TRBD1. The V segment lost 4 bases and the J segment 5 bases; nucleotides outside the gene matches: 7. CDR1 and CDR2 (germline): ENHRY, SYGVKD. The CDR3 loop spans 14 amino acids. Written as DNA, the CDR3 is TGTGCCATCAGTGCGTTCGACAGGGAAACTGAAGCTTTCTTT. Residues: CAISAFDRETEAFF.

The rearrangement uses TRBV6-2 or TRBV6-3 and TRBJ1-5; 7 bases agree with TRBD1. CDR3 length equals 20 residues. J lost 1 base, V lost 6 bases, and 21 bases had no gene match. CDR1 MNHEY and CDR2 SVGEGT come from the germline V gene. The CDR3 coding sequence is TGTGCCAGCAGCTTTTTTGTATCCGAAACCACAGGGGAGAGCAATCAGCCCCAGCATTTT. Translation gives CASSFFVSETTGESNQPQHF.

This chain joins TRBV19 and TRBJ1-2, with unresolved D. The germline V and J ends were trimmed by 1 base and 0 bases, with 3 bases remaining between them. This CDR3 spans 13 amino acids. Germline V gene lookup returns CDR1 LNHDA and CDR2 SQIVND (reference sequence). The CDR3 bases are TGTGCCAGTAGTATAGGAGCTAACTATGGCTACACCTTC. It codes for CASSIGANYGYTF.

The chain joins TRBV30 to TRBJ1-1, with 8 bases fitting TRBD1. The ends lost 3 bases at V and 3 bases at J; junction bases unmatched: 3. The length of the CDR3 is 13 residues. CDR1 GTSNPN and CDR2 SVGIG come from the germline V gene (reference sequence). CDR3 sequence reads: CAWSETGDTEAFF. Here the CDR3 DNA reads TGTGCCTGGAGCGAGACAGGGGACACTGAAGCTTTCTTT. The entire variable domain, with the rest obtained from reference TRBV30 and TRBJ1-1, is as follows: SQTIHQWPATLVQPVGSPLSLECTVEGTSNPNLYWYRQAAGRGLQLLFYSVGIGQISSEVPQNLSASRPQDRQFILSSKKLLLSDSGFYLCAWSETGDTEAFFGQGTRLTVV.

J is TRBJ1-2 and V is TRBV24-1, with 7 positions matching TRBD1. This CDR3 contains 14 residues. V was pared by 3 bases and J by 7 bases, with 7 bases of the junction left unmatched. Germline values: CDR1 KGHDR, CDR2 SFDVKD. CDR3 nucleotide sequence: TGTGCCACCAGTGATACGACAGGGATGGGTGGCTACACCTTC. It specifies CATSDTTGMGGYTF.

In this sample, this clone turned up a few times. V is TRBV7-9 and J is TRBJ1-2; TRBD1 might be the D (6 bases). Trimming removed 1 base from V and 8 bases from J, with 11 bases in between. The germline V gene has CDR1 SEHNR and CDR2 FQNEAQ (reference sequence). The CDR3 runs 13 residues. For the CDR3, the DNA is TGTGCCAGCAGCTTAGACGCCAGGGGAGGCTACACCTTC. Its protein is CASSLDARGGYTF.

The DNA for the CDR3 is TGTGCCAGCAGCCGGACAGATACCTACGAGCAGTACTTC. It codes for CASSRTDTYEQYF. The J gene is TRBJ2-7, the V gene TRBV11-2, with D possibly TRBD1 on 6 matching bases. Trimming shortened V by 5 bases and J by 2 bases, and 10 bases separated the two germline ends. Germline CDR1 is SGHAT and CDR2 is FQNNGV. This CDR3 spans 13 amino acids.

This chain links TRBV9 with TRBJ2-5, with a possible D match to TRBD2 (6 bases). Germline values: CDR1 SGDLS, CDR2 YYNGEE. The CDR3 covers 15 residues. V was shortened by 4 bases and J by 0 bases, with 13 bases between the two germline ends. The CDR3, as DNA: TGTGCCAGCAGCTCAGACGGGACTGACCAAGAGACCCAGTACTTC. Translation gives CASSSDGTDQETQYF.

The chain employs TRBV28 and TRBJ2-1, with D tentatively TRBD1 (5 bases). Trimming removed 1 base from V and 9 bases from J, with 19 bases in between. CDR1 and CDR2 (germline): MDHEN, SYDVKM. This CDR3 has 16 amino acids. In nucleotides, the CDR3 is TGTGCCAGCAGTTTATTCGGACAAGACGCATTCGGTGAGCAGTTCTTC. Amino acid sequence: CASSLFGQDAFGEQFF.

This clone was counted between two and nine times. The chain combines TRBV10-3 with TRBJ1-5, with D perhaps TRBD1 (6 bases). Germline V gene lookup returns CDR1 ENHRY and CDR2 SYGVKD. The CDR3 is made up of 14 amino acids. Trimming took 3 bases from V and 7 from J, leaving 13 bases between them. CDR3 amino acids: CAISDHRDKQPQHF. The CDR3, as DNA: TGTGCCATCAGTGATCACAGGGACAAACAGCCCCAGCATTTT.

The chain combines TRBV11-2 with TRBJ2-7; TRBD1 is a possible D gene (5 bases). CDR1 and CDR2 (germline): SGHAT, FQNNGV. This CDR3 is 14 amino acids long. Trimming shortened V by 0 bases and J by 5 bases, and 11 bases separated the two germline ends. Here the CDR3 reads CASSLDRTSHEQYF. The CDR3 bases are TGTGCCAGCAGCTTAGACCGGACAAGCCACGAGCAGTACTTC.

This chain links TRBV4-1 with TRBJ2-4; 7 nucleotides align to TRBD2. The CDR3 contains 18 residues. The V segment lost 4 bases and the J segment 1 base; nucleotides outside the gene matches: 13. In germline, CDR1 is MGHRA, CDR2 YSYEKL. The CDR3: CASSLGPASGFAKNIQYF. The CDR3 DNA sequence: TGCGCCAGCAGCCTAGGGCCTGCTAGCGGATTTGCCAAAAACATTCAGTACTTC.

This clone was seen a handful of times. The chain links TRBV7-3 to TRBJ2-7, with 13 bases aligning to TRBD2. CDR1 and CDR2 (germline): SGHTA, FQGTGA. This CDR3 has 15 amino acids. J lost 6 bases, V lost 2 bases, and 4 bases had no gene match. CDR3 amino acids: CASSLLTSGRSEQYF. The CDR3 DNA is TGTGCCAGCAGCTTATTGACTAGCGGGAGGAGCGAGCAGTACTTC. The variable domain in full, with the rest retrieved from reference TRBV7-3 and TRBJ2-7, is GAGVSQTPSNKVTEKGKYVELRCDPISGHTALYWYRQSLGQGPEFLIYFQGTGAADDSGLPNDRFFAVRPEGSVSTLKIQRTERGDSAVYLCASSLLTSGRSEQYFGPGTRLTVT.

V is TRBV30 and J is TRBJ1-2, with TRBD1 matching 7 bases. Germline CDR1 is GTSNPN and CDR2 is SVGIG (reference sequence). The CDR3 spans 13 residues. Losses at the gene ends were 3 bases for V and 4 bases for J; bases not matched to a gene: 5. The CDR3 nucleotides are TGTGCCTGGAGGCGACAGGGCGGCTATGGCTACACCTTC. Translation: CAWRRQGGYGYTF.

J is TRBJ2-7 and V is TRBV7-2; no clear D. Trimming took 1 base from V and 6 from J, leaving 7 bases between them. Germline CDR1 reads SGHTA; CDR2 reads FQGNSA. This CDR3 region has 12 residues. As DNA, the CDR3 is TGTGCCAGCAGCTTAGTTCAGGCCGAGCAGTACTTC. Amino acid sequence: CASSLVQAEQYF.